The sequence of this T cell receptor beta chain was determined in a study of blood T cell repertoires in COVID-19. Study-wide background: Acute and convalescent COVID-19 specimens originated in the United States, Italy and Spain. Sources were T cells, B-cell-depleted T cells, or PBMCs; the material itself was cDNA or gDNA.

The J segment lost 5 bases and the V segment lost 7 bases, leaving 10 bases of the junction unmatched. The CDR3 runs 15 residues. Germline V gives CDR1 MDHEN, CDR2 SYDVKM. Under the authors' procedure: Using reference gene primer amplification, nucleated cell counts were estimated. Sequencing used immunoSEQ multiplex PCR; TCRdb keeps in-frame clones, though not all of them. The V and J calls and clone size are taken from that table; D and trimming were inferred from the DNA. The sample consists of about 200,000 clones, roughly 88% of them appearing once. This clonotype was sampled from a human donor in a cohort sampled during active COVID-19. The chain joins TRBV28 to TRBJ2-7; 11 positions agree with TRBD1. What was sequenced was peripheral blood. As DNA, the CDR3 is TGTGCCAGCACCCTATCTGGGACAGGGGGTAACGAGCAGTACTTC. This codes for CASTLSGTGGNEQYF.